This T cell receptor (beta chain) was recovered during a study of T cells in Graves' hyperthyroidism and ophthalmopathy. RNA transcripts provided the source from which TCR beta CDR3 regions were amplified. The HTBI set primed first-round TCR CDR3 RT-PCR. TCRdb processed the multiplex PCR reads anew with MiXCR; each CDR3 protein has one entry. The data show over 500,000 distinct CDR3 sequences, with roughly a sixth seen just once and 17% held by the top ten. V trimming: 4 bases; J trimming: 3 bases; junction bases outside the gene matches: 7. Per the germline V gene, CDR1 is MGHRA and CDR2 is YSYEKL. This CDR3 comprises 15 residues. This clonotype was seen a few times.

Sequenced: blood. The TCR was taken from a woman between 18 and 30 years old with Graves' ophthalmopathy. The chain employs TRBV4-1 and TRBJ1-2, with 8 bases that match TRBD1. CDR3 in amino acids: CASSLEDRDYYGYTF. DNA of the CDR3: TGCGCCAGCAGCCTTGAGGACAGGGACTACTATGGCTACACCTTC.